Given below is one T cell receptor beta chain in context. The sample belongs to a study of blood T cell repertoires in COVID-19. Study-level information: Spain, Italy and the United States supplied samples that represented acute and convalescent COVID-19. PBMCs, B-cell-depleted T cells, or T cells provided the cDNA or gDNA that made up the material.

TCRdb's copy holds only in-frame clones and misses some; the assay was immunoSEQ multiplex PCR. The table has fewer than 150,000 clones, roughly 88% seen once; the top ten hold roughly 28%. This TCR came from a human donor in a cohort sampled during active COVID-19. The sequenced sample was peripheral blood.

In nucleotides, the CDR3 is TGTGCCATCAGGGATCCGGGACAGGGGACCACAGATACGCAGTATTTT. Protein: CAIRDPGQGTTDTQYF. The chain recombines TRBV10-3 with TRBJ2-3; 10 bases are a match to TRBD1. Unmatched junction bases numbered 8, after V lost 6 bases and J lost 2 bases. Germline values: CDR1 ENHRY, CDR2 SYGVKD. The CDR3 runs 16 residues.